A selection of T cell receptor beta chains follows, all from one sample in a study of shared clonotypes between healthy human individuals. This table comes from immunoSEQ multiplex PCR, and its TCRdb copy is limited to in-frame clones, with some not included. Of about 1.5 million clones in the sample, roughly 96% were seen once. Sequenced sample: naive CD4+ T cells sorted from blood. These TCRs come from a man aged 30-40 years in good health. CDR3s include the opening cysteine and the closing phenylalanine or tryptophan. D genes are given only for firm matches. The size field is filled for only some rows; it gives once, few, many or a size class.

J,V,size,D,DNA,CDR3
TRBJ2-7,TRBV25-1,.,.,TGTGCCAGCAGTGAATCCCGGGGCTCCTACGAGCAGTACTTC,CASSESRGSYEQYF
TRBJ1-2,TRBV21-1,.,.,TGTGCCAGCAGCAAAGTGCGGGGTAAGGACTATGGCTACACCTTC,CASSKVRGKDYGYTF
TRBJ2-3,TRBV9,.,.,TGTGCCAGCAGCGTAGATGCTGTCCCAGATACGCAGTATTTT,CASSVDAVPDTQYF
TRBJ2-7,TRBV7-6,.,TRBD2,TGTGCCAGCAGCCGGACTAGCGGATCCCCCTACGAGCAGTACTTC,CASSRTSGSPYEQYF
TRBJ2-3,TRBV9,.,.,TGTGCCAGCAGCGTAGATTTAGCGGTCGGAGCGGATACGCAGTATTTT,CASSVDLAVGADTQYF
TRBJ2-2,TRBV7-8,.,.,TGTGCCAGCAGCTTCAGTGTGGGCAGTCCCGGGGAGCTGTTTTTT,CASSFSVGSPGELFF
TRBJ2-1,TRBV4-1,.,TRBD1,TGCGCCAGCAGCCTTGGACAGGTTTACAATGAGCAGTTCTTC,CASSLGQVYNEQFF
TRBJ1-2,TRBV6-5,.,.,TGTGCCAGCAGTTACGGTGTCAGGGGCGGCTACACCTTC,CASSYGVRGGYTF
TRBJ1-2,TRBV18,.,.,TGTGCCAGCTCACCAAGTCTAACCAATCCGGTGAACTATGGCTACACCTTC,CASSPSLTNPVNYGYTF
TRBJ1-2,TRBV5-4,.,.,TGTGCCAGCAGCTTCGTGGACCCCCCCTATGGCTACACCTTC,CASSFVDPPYGYTF
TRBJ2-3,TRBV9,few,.,TGTGCCAGCAGCGTACTGGGGGCGCACACAGATACGCAGTATTTT,CASSVLGAHTDTQYF
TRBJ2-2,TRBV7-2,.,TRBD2,TGTGCCAGCAGCTCGGGACTAGCGGGACTCGCCGGGGAGCTGTTTTTT,CASSSGLAGLAGELFF
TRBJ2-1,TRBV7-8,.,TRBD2,TGTGCCAGCAGCTTAGGTGGGAGCGGGGCCGGGCACAATGAGCAGTTCTTC,CASSLGGSGAGHNEQFF
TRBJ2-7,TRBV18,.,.,TGTGCCAGCTCACCTAGTCAGGGACTCTACGAGCAGTACTTC,CASSPSQGLYEQYF
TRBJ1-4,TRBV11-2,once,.,TGTGCCAGCAGCTTAAGTCTGGTGGGGGCTGAAAAACTGTTTTTT,CASSLSLVGAEKLFF
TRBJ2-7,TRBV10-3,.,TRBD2,TGTGCCATCCGGACGCGGGAGGGGTACGAGCAGTACTTC,CAIRTREGYEQYF
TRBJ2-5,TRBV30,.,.,TGTGCCTGGAGTTCGGACATCGATTTCAAAGAGACCCAGTACTTC,CAWSSDIDFKETQYF
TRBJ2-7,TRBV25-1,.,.,TGTGCCAGCAGTGAATTGGCAGTAGATTGGAGCGAGCAGTACTTC,CASSELAVDWSEQYF
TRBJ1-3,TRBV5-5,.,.,TGTGCCAGCAGCTTGAGTACCCTCTCTGGAAACACCATATATTTT,CASSLSTLSGNTIYF
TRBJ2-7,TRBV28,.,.,TGTGCCAGCGCCACCTACGAGCAGTACTTC,CASATYEQYF
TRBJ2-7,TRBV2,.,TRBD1,TGTGCCAGCAGTTACAGGGGTAACGAGCAGTACTTC,CASSYRGNEQYF
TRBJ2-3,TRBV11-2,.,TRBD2,TGTGCCAGCAGCACGCGCGGGAGTATCGCGGATACGCAGTATTTT,CASSTRGSIADTQYF
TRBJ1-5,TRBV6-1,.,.,TGTGCCAGCAGTGCTTCAGATCTTCAGCCCCAGCATTTT,CASSASDLQPQHF
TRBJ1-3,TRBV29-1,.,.,TGCAGCGTTGATGCAGGGTATGGAAACACCATATATTTT,CSVDAGYGNTIYF
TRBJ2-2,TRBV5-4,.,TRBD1,TGTGCCAGCACCCGACAGGGCGGCGGGGAGCTGTTTTTT,CASTRQGGGELFF
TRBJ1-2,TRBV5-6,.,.,TGTGCCAGCAGCCTTCGCAAAGCCCGGAATGGCTACACCTTC,CASSLRKARNGYTF
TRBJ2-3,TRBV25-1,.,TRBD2,TGTGCCAGCAGTCCACCGGGACTAGCGGGAGGTACGCAGTATTTT,CASSPPGLAGGTQYF
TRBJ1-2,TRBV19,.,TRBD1,TGTGCCAGTAAAGAGGGACAGGATTACTATGGCTACACCTTC,CASKEGQDYYGYTF
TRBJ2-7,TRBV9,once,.,TGTGCCAGCAGCGCCCACTCCGGGGGCGGATACGAGCAGTACTTC,CASSAHSGGGYEQYF
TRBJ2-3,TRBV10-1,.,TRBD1,TGCGCCAGCAGTGAGAGGGCAGGGGGCGAATATACGCAGTATTTT,CASSERAGGEYTQYF
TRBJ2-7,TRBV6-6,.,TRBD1,TGTGCCAGCAGTTACTCGGGGACAGGGGGCGAGCAGTACTTC,CASSYSGTGGEQYF
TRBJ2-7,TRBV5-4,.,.,TGTGCCAGCAGCGGCATCTACGAGCAGTACTTC,CASSGIYEQYF
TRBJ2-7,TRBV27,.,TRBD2,TGTGCCAGCAGTCTAACTAGCGGGAGACTCCTCTCCTACGAGCAGTACTTC,CASSLTSGRLLSYEQYF
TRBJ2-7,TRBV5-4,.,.,TGTGCCAGCAGGGGGGCTAGCGGCTACGAGCAGTACTTC,CASRGASGYEQYF
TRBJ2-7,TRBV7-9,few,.,TGTGCCAGCAGGCGTCAGGTCCACGAGCAGTACTTC,CASRRQVHEQYF
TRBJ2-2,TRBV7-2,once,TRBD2,TGTGCCAGCAGCTCACTAGCGGGCCAGACCCGAACCGGGGAGCTGTTTTTT,CASSSLAGQTRTGELFF
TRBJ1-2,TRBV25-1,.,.,TGTGCCAGCAGTGAATTAAGTTCAGGGACCAATGGCTACACCTTC,CASSELSSGTNGYTF
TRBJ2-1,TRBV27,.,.,TGTGCCAGCAGTTCCTCGACGTATCTTGAGCAGTTCTTC,CASSSSTYLEQFF
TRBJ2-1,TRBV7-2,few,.,TGTGCCAGCAGCTTAGGCGGCGGGAAGGGCAATGAGCAGTTCTTC,CASSLGGGKGNEQFF
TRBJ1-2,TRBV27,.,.,TGTGCCAGCAGTTTATCGGAGGACTGGGGCGGCTACACCTTC,CASSLSEDWGGYTF
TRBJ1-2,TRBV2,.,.,TGTGCCAGCAGTGAAGAAATTTCGGTCGCCTATGGCTACACCTTC,CASSEEISVAYGYTF
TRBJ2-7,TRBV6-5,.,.,TGTGCCAGCATGAGACACTTACCTTACGAGCAGTACTTC,CASMRHLPYEQYF
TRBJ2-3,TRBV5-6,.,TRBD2,TGTGCCAGCAGCTCTCTCCAGCGGGAGGCGTCCCGGGATACGCAGTATTTT,CASSSLQREASRDTQYF
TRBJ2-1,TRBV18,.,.,TGTGCCAGCTCACCACGGGGCCTAAACAATGAGCAGTTCTTC,CASSPRGLNNEQFF
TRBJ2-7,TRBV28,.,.,TGTGCCAGCAGTTTATCAGGGTTCGAGCAGTACTTC,CASSLSGFEQYF
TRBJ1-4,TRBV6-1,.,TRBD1,TGTGCCAGCAGTGCCCCGGGACAGGGGGTTAGAAAACTGTTTTTT,CASSAPGQGVRKLFF
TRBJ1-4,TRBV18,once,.,TGTGCCAGCTCACCACTGTCAGGGGAGGAAAAACTGTTTTTT,CASSPLSGEEKLFF